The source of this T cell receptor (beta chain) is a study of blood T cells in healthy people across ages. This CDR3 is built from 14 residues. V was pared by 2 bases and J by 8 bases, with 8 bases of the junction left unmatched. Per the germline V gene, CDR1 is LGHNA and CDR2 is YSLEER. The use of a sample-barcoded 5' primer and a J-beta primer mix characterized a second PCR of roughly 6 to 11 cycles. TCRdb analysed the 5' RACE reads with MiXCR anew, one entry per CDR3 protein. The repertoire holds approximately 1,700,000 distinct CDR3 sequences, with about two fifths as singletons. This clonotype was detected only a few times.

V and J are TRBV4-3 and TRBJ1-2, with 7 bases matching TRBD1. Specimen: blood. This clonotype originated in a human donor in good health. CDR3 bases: TGCGCCAGCAGCCAAACCGGGACAGCGGCCGGCTACACCTTC. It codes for CASSQTGTAAGYTF.